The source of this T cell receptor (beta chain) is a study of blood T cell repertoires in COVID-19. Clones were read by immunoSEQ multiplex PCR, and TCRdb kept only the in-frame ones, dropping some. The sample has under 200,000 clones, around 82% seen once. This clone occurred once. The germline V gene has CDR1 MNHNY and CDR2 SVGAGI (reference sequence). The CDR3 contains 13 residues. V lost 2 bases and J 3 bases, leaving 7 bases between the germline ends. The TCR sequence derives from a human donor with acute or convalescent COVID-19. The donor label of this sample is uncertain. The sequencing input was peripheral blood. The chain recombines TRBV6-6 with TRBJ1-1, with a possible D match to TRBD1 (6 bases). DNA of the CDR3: TGTGCCAGCAGTTACCGACAGGACACTGAAGCTTTCTTT. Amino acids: CASSYRQDTEAFF.